This T cell receptor (beta chain) came from a study of T cell clones after liver transplantation. Study-wide points: Migration into the graft, not deletion, may explain lost graft donor-reactive T cells.

Points on this clone: Its antigen is not known.

V dropped 5 bases and J dropped 7 bases, with 11 bases sitting between them. Germline CDR1 and CDR2: SGHTA and FQGNSA. The CDR3 contains 13 residues. Assay used: immunoSEQ multiplex PCR; TCRdb lists only in-frame clones, some missing. The sample carries some 80,000 clones, 80% to 90% recorded once. The source is a human patient who received a liver transplant. The graft donor may have contributed some T cells. Material: CD4+ T cells from blood, obtained 48 months after liver transplant. This chain uses TRBV7-2 with TRBJ2-2; D remains unclear. CDR3: CASSQQTNGELFF. The CDR3 DNA reads as TGTGCCAGCAGCCAGCAGACGAACGGGGAGCTGTTTTTT.